This T cell receptor beta chain is from a study of chemoradiotherapy in HPV16-positive cancers. Repertoires were sampled repeatedly during chemoradiotherapy. Sequenced by immunoSEQ multiplex PCR; TCRdb stores in-frame clones only, minus some. The table has about 8,900 clones, 70% to 90% seen once; the top ten hold 2.5% to 4%. Trimming took 7 bases from V and 3 from J, leaving 16 bases between them. This CDR3 has 14 amino acids. Germline V gene sequence: CDR1 SGHAT, CDR2 FQNNGV. This receptor was obtained from a human donor with HPV-associated anogenital cancer. The V call is TRBV11-2, the J call TRBJ2-7; D is unresolved. This specimen was tumor tissue, taken from a patient who underwent chemoradiotherapy. CDR3 amino acids: CASKSTHAGYEQYF. DNA of the CDR3: TGTGCCAGCAAGAGTACTCACGCCGGCTACGAGCAGTACTTC.